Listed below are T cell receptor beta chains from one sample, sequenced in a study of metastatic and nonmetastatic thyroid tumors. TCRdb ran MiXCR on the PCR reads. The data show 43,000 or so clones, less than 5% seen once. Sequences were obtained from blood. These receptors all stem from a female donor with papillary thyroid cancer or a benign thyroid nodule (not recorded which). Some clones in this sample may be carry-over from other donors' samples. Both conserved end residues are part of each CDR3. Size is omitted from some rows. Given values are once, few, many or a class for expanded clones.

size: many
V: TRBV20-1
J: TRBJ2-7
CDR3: CSASLDRGQTYEQYF

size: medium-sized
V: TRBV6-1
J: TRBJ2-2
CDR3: CASSEGLAGAGELFF

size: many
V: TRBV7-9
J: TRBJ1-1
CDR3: CASSSTGATEAFF

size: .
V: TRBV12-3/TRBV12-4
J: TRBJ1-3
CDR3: CASSEQGMGNTIYF

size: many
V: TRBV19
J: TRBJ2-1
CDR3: CASSMQPGSSYNEQFF

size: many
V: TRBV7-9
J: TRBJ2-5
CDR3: CASSGRGLGFQETQYF

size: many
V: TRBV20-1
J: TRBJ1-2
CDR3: CSASSRGRGYGYTF

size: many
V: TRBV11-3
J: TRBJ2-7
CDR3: CASSLMRSSYEQYF

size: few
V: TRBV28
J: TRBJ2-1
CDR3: CASGLVGYEQLF

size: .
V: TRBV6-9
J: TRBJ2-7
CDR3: CASTSGYEQYF

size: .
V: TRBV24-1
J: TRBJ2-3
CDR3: CATSPDGPRDTQYF

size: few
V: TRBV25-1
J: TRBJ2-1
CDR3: CASRATGPYNEQFF

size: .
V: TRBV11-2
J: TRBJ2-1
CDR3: CASSLKPGLVAGGYEQFF

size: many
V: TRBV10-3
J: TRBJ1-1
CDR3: CAISEAWGENTEAFF

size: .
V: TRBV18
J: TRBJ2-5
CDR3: CASSPPEIGETQYF

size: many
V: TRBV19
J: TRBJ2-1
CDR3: CASRRGQGYNEQFF

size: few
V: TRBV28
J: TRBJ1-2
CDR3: CASSLGAGQGHYGYTF

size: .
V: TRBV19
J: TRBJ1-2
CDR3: CASTISRGRGHIGYTF

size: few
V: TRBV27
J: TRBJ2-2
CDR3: CASSPRQGTSGELFF

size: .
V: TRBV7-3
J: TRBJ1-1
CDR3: CASSLSPAMNTEAFF